The 3 T cell receptor beta chains given below trace back to one sample, sequenced in a study of CD8+ T cells in alopecia areata. cDNA reverse transcribed from extracted RNA served as the sequencing template. TCRdb keeps only in-frame clones here, not all; method: immunoSEQ multiplex PCR. The sample has some 150,000 clones, 40% to 60% seen once. The sequencing used CD8+ T cells sorted from blood, collected at week 0. These receptor sequences come from a human donor with alopecia areata.

Concerning this clone itself: Other DNA sequences in this sample translate to the same CDR3. The V and J genes are TRBV5-1 and TRBJ2-7, with D uncertain. CDR3 length: 14 amino acids. Between the trimmed V and J ends, which lost 0 bases and 2 bases, there was a span of 9 bases. Germline values: CDR1 SGHRS, CDR2 YFSETQ. This CDR3 is CASSLGSGAYEQYF. For the CDR3, the DNA is TGCGCCAGCAGCTTGGGCTCAGGCGCCTACGAGCAGTACTTC.

This chain links TRBV29-1 with TRBJ2-3, with D possibly matching TRBD1 (6 bases). Trimming stripped 6 bases from V and 6 bases from J, with 10 bases between. The germline V gene has CDR1 SQVTM and CDR2 ANQGSEA. CDR3 size: 11 residues. In DNA, the CDR3 is TGCAGCGTGGCCCAGGGGGATACGCAGTATTTT. Translated: CSVAQGDTQYF.

This rearrangement joins TRBV27 to TRBJ1-6, with D perhaps matching TRBD1 (5 bases). Germline V gives CDR1 MNHEY, CDR2 SMNVEV (reference sequence). The CDR3 runs to 14 residues. V lost 6 bases and J lost 10, with 16 bases in between. In DNA, the CDR3 is TGTGCCAGCAGAAAGGGGAACAGTTTATCACCCCTCCACTTT. Translation gives CASRKGNSLSPLHF.